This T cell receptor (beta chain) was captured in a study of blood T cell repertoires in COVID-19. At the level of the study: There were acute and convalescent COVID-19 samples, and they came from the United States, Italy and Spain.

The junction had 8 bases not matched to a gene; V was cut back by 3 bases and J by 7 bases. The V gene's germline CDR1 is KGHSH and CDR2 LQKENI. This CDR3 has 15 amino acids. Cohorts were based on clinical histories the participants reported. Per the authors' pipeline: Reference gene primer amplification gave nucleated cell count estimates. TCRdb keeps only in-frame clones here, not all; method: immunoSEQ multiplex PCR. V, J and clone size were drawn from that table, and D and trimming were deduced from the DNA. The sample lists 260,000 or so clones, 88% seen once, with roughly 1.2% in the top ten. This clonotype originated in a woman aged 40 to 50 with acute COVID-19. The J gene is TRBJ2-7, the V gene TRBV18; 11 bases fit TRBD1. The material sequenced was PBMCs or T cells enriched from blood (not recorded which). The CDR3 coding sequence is TGTGCCAGCTCACCGACCGGGACAGGGGGTGGAGAGCAGTACTTC. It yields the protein CASSPTGTGGGEQYF.